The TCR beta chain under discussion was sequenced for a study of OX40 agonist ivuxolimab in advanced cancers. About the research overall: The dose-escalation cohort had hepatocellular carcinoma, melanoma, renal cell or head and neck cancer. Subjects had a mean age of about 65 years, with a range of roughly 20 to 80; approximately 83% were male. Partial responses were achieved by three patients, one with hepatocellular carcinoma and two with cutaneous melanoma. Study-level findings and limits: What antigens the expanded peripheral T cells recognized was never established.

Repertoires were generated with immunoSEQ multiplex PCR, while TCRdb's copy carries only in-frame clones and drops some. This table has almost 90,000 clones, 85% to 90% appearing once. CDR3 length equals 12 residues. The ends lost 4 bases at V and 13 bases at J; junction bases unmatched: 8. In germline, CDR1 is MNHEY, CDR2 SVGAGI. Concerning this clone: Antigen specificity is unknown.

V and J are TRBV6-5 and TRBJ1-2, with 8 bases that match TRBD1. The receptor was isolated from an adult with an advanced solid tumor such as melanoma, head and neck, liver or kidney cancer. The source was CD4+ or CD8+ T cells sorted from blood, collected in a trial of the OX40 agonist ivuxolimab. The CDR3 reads CASSSPGGATTF. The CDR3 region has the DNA TGTGCCAGCAGTTCCCCAGGGGGCGCGACCACCTTC.